This paragraph reports one T cell receptor beta chain. These data belong to a study of blood T cell repertoires in COVID-19. Study-wide background: Samples came from the United States, Italy and Spain, spanning acute and convalescent COVID-19.

The CDR3 totals 14 residues. V was clipped by 1 base and J by 8 bases; unmatched bases: 7. The V gene's germline CDR1 is KGHSH and CDR2 LQKENI. In the authors' workflow: From reference gene primer amplification, estimates of nucleated cell counts were derived. Profiling relied on immunoSEQ multiplex PCR, and the TCRdb table lists in-frame clones only, not all of them. That table gives V, J and clone size, and the DNA gave D and trimming. The sample comprises 130,000 to 150,000 clones, roughly 90% of which are singletons, and roughly 2.1% rests with the top ten. The sample taken for sequencing was peripheral blood. This rearrangement joins TRBV18 to TRBJ1-2; the match to TRBD1 covers 7 bases. This clonotype was sampled from a human donor in a cohort sampled during active COVID-19. The CDR3 nucleotides read TGTGCCAGCTCACCACTGGGGGACAGTCACGGCTACACCTTC. As protein: CASSPLGDSHGYTF.